Presented here are 21 T cell receptor beta chains from one specimen sequenced in a study of shared clonotypes between healthy human individuals. Method: immunoSEQ multiplex PCR; TCRdb's copy keeps in-frame clones and lacks some. The profile covers millions of clones, with over 85% appearing a single time and roughly 1.1% taken by the ten largest. Positive CCR7 selection of CD45RO-negative cells yielded the naive CD8 cells, and terminally differentiated effector memory CD45RA+ cells were excluded. The sequenced sample consisted of naive CD8+ T cells sorted from blood. These receptor sequences come from a man younger than 35 in good health.

CDR3 sequence reads: CASSTSGNYNEQFF. The CDR3 nucleotides are TGTGCCAGCAGCACTAGCGGGAACTACAATGAGCAGTTCTTC. This chain joins TRBV7-9 and TRBJ2-1, with 10 bases fitting TRBD2. The CDR3 runs to 14 residues. The germline gives CDR1 SEHNR, CDR2 FQNEAQ (reference sequence). V lost 5 bases and J lost 3; bases outside the gene matches: 1.

This sequence joins TRBV6-5 and TRBJ1-1, with 7 positions matching TRBD1. The CDR3 extends over 14 amino acids. Trimming at V came to 0 bases and at J to 10 bases, leaving 8 bases not matched to a gene. From germline, CDR1 is MNHEY and CDR2 SVGAGI. The CDR3 coding sequence is TGTGCCAGCAGTTACTCACATCAGGGGGAGGGAGCTTTCTTT. Amino acid sequence: CASSYSHQGEGAFF.

Only a few counts were recorded for this clone. This chain joins TRBV27 and TRBJ1-5, with TRBD1 matching 7 bases. There are 14 residues in the CDR3. Trimming removed 4 bases from V and 6 bases from J; junction bases left unmatched: 6. Looked up from germline, CDR1 is MNHEY and CDR2 is SMNVEV (reference sequence). The DNA for the CDR3 is TGTGCCAGCAGTTATACAGGGGATGCTCAGCCCCAGCATTTT. It specifies CASSYTGDAQPQHF.

The gene calls are TRBV2 and TRBJ2-3, with 13 bases matching TRBD2. The CDR3 extends over 16 amino acids. In germline, CDR1 is SNHLY, CDR2 FYNNEI. Germline trimming cut 3 bases from V and 2 bases from J; bases unmatched to any gene: 2. In nucleotides, the CDR3 is TGTGCCAGCAGTGACGGACTAGCGGGGGTCACAGATACGCAGTATTTT. Translation gives CASSDGLAGVTDTQYF.

The rearrangement joins TRBV7-3 to TRBJ1-3; 10 nucleotides agree with TRBD1. Looked up from germline, CDR1 is SGHTA and CDR2 is FQGTGA. The ends lost 5 bases at V and 4 bases at J; junction bases unmatched: 8. The CDR3 spans 16 residues. The CDR3 DNA is TGTGCCAGCAGCCTTCGACAGGGGGCGGCCGGAAACACCATATATTTT. Its translation: CASSLRQGAAGNTIYF.

The V gene is TRBV19, the J gene TRBJ2-7; D is ambiguous. The CDR3 is made up of 14 amino acids. The germline V gene has CDR1 LNHDA and CDR2 SQIVND (reference sequence). With 3 bases removed from V and 3 bases from J, the gap between germline ends came to 12 bases. CDR3 coding DNA: TGTGCCAGTAGTATTTCTGGGCATGACTACGAGCAGTACTTC. Translation gives CASSISGHDYEQYF.

CDR3 in amino acids: CASSLNGGSYNEQFF. The CDR3 nucleotides read TGTGCCAGCAGCTTAAACGGTGGGTCCTACAATGAGCAGTTCTTC. The V and J genes are TRBV7-2 and TRBJ2-1; no clear D. This CDR3 is 15 amino acids long. The V gene's germline CDR1 is SGHTA and CDR2 FQGNSA. V lost 2 bases and J lost 1, with 9 bases in between. Combining the CDR3 with reference TRBV7-2 and TRBJ2-1 gives the whole variable domain GAGVSQSPSNKVTEKGKDVELRCDPISGHTALYWYRQSLGQGLEFLIYFQGNSAPDKSGLPSDRFSAERTGGSVSTLTIQRTQQEDSAVYLCASSLNGGSYNEQFFGPGTRLTVL.

The V gene is TRBV6-1, the J gene TRBJ1-1; weak D call: TRBD1 (5 bases). Germline assignment: CDR1 MNHNS and CDR2 SASEGT. The CDR3 is 16 residues long. V gave up 1 base and J gave up 3 bases, with 15 bases separating them. The CDR3 region has the DNA TGTGCCAGCAGTGAAGGATCAGGGTGGCGGTACACTGAAGCTTTCTTT. Residues: CASSEGSGWRYTEAFF.

This clone was picked up one time. The CDR3 spells CASSIAGERPQHF. CDR3 DNA: TGTGCCAGTAGTATCGCGGGGGAGCGGCCCCAGCATTTT. The J gene is TRBJ1-5, the V gene TRBV19; tentative D call: TRBD1 (5 bases). Germline V lookup: CDR1 LNHDA, CDR2 SQIVND (reference sequence). This CDR3 has 13 amino acids. V was pared by 3 bases and J by 9 bases, with 12 bases between. Combining the CDR3 with reference TRBV19 and TRBJ1-5 gives the whole variable domain DGGITQSPKYLFRKEGQNVTLSCEQNLNHDAMYWYRQDPGQGLRLIYYSQIVNDFQKGDIAEGYSVSREKKESFPLTVTSAQKNPTAFYLCASSIAGERPQHFGDGTRLSIL.

The CDR3 nucleotides are TGTGCCAACCCTCTCCGGGACAACAATCAGCCCCAGCATTTT. Translation gives CANPLRDNNQPQHF. The rearrangement links TRBV6-6 to TRBJ1-5, with D possibly TRBD1 on 6 matching bases. Trimming pared 10 bases from V and 3 bases from J, leaving 16 bases between. Germline assignment: CDR1 MNHNY and CDR2 SVGAGI (reference sequence). The CDR3 extends over 14 amino acids.

This chain uses TRBV5-6 with TRBJ2-2; unclear D gene. V was pared by 4 bases and J by 0 bases, with 16 bases between. The CDR3 loop spans 17 amino acids. From germline, CDR1 is SGHDT and CDR2 YYEEEE. CDR3 sequence (DNA): TGTGCCAGCAGCGGTGGGGTTACTATTTCGAACACCGGGGAGCTGTTTTTT. Amino acid sequence: CASSGGVTISNTGELFF.

The chain joins TRBV5-1 to TRBJ2-1; 8 bases are a match to TRBD2. J lost 9 bases, V lost 4 bases, and 9 bases had no gene match. This CDR3 contains 14 residues. Germline V gene sequence: CDR1 SGHRS, CDR2 YFSETQ. The CDR3 sequence is CASSPGLGMGEQFF. CDR3 coding DNA: TGCGCCAGCAGCCCGGGACTAGGGATGGGTGAGCAGTTCTTC.

This rearrangement joins TRBV6-5 to TRBJ2-7; 7 bases are a match to TRBD2. CDR3 length equals 16 residues. V dropped 0 bases and J dropped 2; count of bases not matched to a gene: 7. Germline V gives CDR1 MNHEY, CDR2 SVGAGI. In nucleotides, the CDR3 is TGTGCCAGCAGTTACTCTGGGGGGGAGGGCGCCTACGAGCAGTACTTC. Translation: CASSYSGGEGAYEQYF.

The rearrangement uses TRBV4-3 and TRBJ2-7, with D perhaps TRBD1 or TRBD2 (5 bases each). Germline V gives CDR1 LGHNA, CDR2 YSLEER. The CDR3 loop spans 16 amino acids. Trimming removed 3 bases at V and 6 bases at J, with 21 bases between. CDR3 sequence: CASSQGRRQGPAEQYF. The CDR3 bases are TGCGCCAGCAGCCAGGGGCGGAGGCAGGGACCGGCCGAGCAGTACTTC.

The J gene is TRBJ2-1, the V gene TRBV7-8; 13 bases agree with TRBD2. V was pared by 5 bases and J by 8 bases, with 9 bases of the junction left unmatched. The V gene's germline CDR1 is SGHVS and CDR2 FQNEAQ. The CDR3 is 16 amino acids. The chain's CDR3 is CASSLRTSGSFDEQFF. CDR3 sequence (DNA): TGTGCCAGCAGCCTCCGGACTAGCGGGAGTTTCGATGAGCAGTTCTTC.

As DNA, the CDR3 is TGTGCCATCACCGAAGGACTAGGCAATGAGCAGTTCTTC. Translation gives CAITEGLGNEQFF. The V and J genes are TRBV10-3 and TRBJ2-1, with 7 bases matching TRBD2. Germline V lookup: CDR1 ENHRY, CDR2 SYGVKD. Unmatched junction bases numbered 6, after V lost 7 bases and J lost 6 bases. This CDR3 contains 13 residues.

On this clone: The same CDR3 is also encoded by other DNA sequences in this sample. This chain uses TRBV5-6 with TRBJ2-3; D unresolved. This CDR3 is 13 amino acids long. From germline, CDR1 is SGHDT and CDR2 YYEEEE. V lost 0 bases to trimming and J lost 6 bases, with 8 bases between them. The CDR3 DNA reads as TGTGCCAGCAGCTTGGGGGCCACGGATACGCAGTATTTT. This encodes CASSLGATDTQYF.

This clone is a singleton in its sample. The rearrangement uses TRBV10-3 and TRBJ1-3, with 10 bases that match TRBD1. Germline values: CDR1 ENHRY, CDR2 SYGVKD. This CDR3 is built from 15 residues. Trimming cost V 3 bases and J 4 bases; bases outside gene matches: 3. The CDR3 DNA reads as TGTGCCATCAGTGATGGGACAGGGGTGGGAAACACCATATATTTT. Residues: CAISDGTGVGNTIYF.

V usage is TRBV9 and J usage is TRBJ2-7, with 10 bases identical to TRBD1. V was clipped by 4 bases and J by 6 bases; unmatched bases: 10. The CDR3 totals 15 residues. The germline V gene encodes CDR1 SGDLS and CDR2 YYNGEE. CDR3 residues: CASSPTGQGRFEQYF. CDR3 DNA: TGTGCCAGCAGCCCAACGGGACAGGGGAGGTTCGAGCAGTACTTC.

This clone was seen a handful of times. The rearrangement joins TRBV30 to TRBJ1-6; D is unresolved. The length of the CDR3 is 13 residues. Between the trimmed V and J ends, which lost 0 bases and 7 bases, there was a span of 7 bases. CDR1 is GTSNPN and CDR2 is SVGIG in the germline V gene (reference sequence). CDR3 bases: TGTGCCTGGAGTGTAGAGAAGAATTCACCCCTCCACTTT. Its protein is CAWSVEKNSPLHF.

The rearrangement links TRBV27 to TRBJ2-3; unclear D gene. The germline V gene has CDR1 MNHEY and CDR2 SMNVEV (reference sequence). Trimming left V 1 base short and J 4 bases short, with 6 bases between. The CDR3 extends over 13 amino acids. For the CDR3, the DNA is TGTGCCAGCAGTTTATTTTCCCCAGATACGCAGTATTTT. It yields the protein CASSLFSPDTQYF.